The 5 T cell receptor beta chains presented below share a single source sample, sequenced in a study of TIL therapy for anti-PD-1-resistant metastatic lung cancer. The libraries were made with immunoSEQ v3. Clones were sequenced by immunoSEQ multiplex PCR, and TCRdb holds only the in-frame ones, with some missing. The sample consists of under 70,000 clones, over 70% of them appearing once. Time point indicated: pre-treatment sample, taken before nivolumab and TIL therapy. The sample consisted of blood, taken at baseline. All receptors derive from a person aged 25 to 85 with non-small cell lung cancer.

V usage is TRBV7-2 and J usage is TRBJ2-7; 15 nucleotides line up with TRBD2. This CDR3 has 19 amino acids. Looked up from germline, CDR1 is SGHTA and CDR2 is FQGNSA. The V and J ends lost 0 bases and 2 bases, in that order; junction bases with no gene match: 8. CDR3 region: CASSLAPGTSGRLPYEQYF. The CDR3 nucleotides are TGTGCCAGCAGCTTAGCTCCCGGGACTAGCGGGAGGCTACCCTACGAGCAGTACTTC.

The J gene is TRBJ1-5, the V gene TRBV7-2, with 8 bases lining up with TRBD1. V trimming: 4 bases; J trimming: 1 base; junction bases outside the gene matches: 6. The CDR3 loop spans 16 amino acids. Looked up from germline, CDR1 is SGHTA and CDR2 is FQGNSA. The CDR3 region is CASSSLDRGSNQPQHF. The DNA of the CDR3 is TGTGCCAGCAGCTCTCTCGACAGGGGAAGCAATCAGCCCCAGCATTTT.

This clone has only a few counts. The rearrangement uses TRBV4-3 and TRBJ1-4; D call uncertain. V shed 0 bases and J shed 6 bases, with 14 bases lying between them. This CDR3 is 16 amino acids long. CDR1 and CDR2 (germline): LGHNA, YSLEER. CDR3 region: CASSQDHGNSDEKLFF. The CDR3 nucleotides are TGCGCCAGCAGCCAAGATCACGGCAATTCTGATGAAAAACTGTTTTTT.

This rearrangement joins TRBV19 to TRBJ1-5, with a tentative D call TRBD1 (6 bases). Deletions cut 3 bases from V and 6 bases from J, with 15 bases between. This CDR3 region has 15 residues. Germline values: CDR1 LNHDA, CDR2 SQIVND (reference sequence). The DNA for the CDR3 is TGTGCCAGTAGTATCTATAGGGGGGATATTCAGCCCCAGCATTTT. Protein: CASSIYRGDIQPQHF.

The genes are TRBV7-3 and TRBJ2-3; D is ambiguous. The germline V and J ends were trimmed by 1 base and 5 bases, with 10 bases remaining between them. The CDR3 extends over 14 amino acids. Germline V CDR1 and CDR2: SGHTA, FQGTGA. In nucleotides, the CDR3 is TGTGCCAGCAGCTTAAATACCGGTGGAGATACGCAGTATTTT. Protein product: CASSLNTGGDTQYF.